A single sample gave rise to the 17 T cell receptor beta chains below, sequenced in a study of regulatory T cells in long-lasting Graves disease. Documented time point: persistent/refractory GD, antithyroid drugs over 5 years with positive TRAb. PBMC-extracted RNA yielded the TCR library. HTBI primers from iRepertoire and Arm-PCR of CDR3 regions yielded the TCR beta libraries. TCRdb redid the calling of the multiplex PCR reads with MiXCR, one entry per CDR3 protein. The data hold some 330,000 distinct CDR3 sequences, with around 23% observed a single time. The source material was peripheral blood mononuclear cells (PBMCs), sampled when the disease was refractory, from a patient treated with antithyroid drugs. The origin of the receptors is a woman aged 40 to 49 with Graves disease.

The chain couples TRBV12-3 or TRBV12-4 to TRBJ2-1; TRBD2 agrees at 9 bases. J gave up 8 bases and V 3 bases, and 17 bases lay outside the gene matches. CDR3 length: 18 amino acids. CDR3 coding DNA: TGTGCCAGCAGTTTGGGTCCCGGCGGGAGGGCCTTTTTGGATGAGCAGTTCTTC. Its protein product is CASSLGPGGRAFLDEQFF.

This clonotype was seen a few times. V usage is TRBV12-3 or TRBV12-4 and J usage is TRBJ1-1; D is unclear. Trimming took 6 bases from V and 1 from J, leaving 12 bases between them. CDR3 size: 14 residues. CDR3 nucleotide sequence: TGTGCCAGCAGACCAACAGCGTCGAACACTGAAGCTTTCTTT. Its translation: CASRPTASNTEAFF.

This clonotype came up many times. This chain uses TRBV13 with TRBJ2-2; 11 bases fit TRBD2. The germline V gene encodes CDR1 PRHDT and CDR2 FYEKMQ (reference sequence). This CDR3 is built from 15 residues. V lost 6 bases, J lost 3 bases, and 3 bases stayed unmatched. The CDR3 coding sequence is TGTGCCAGCAGACTAGCGGGAGTGCACACCGGGGAGCTGTTTTTT. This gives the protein CASRLAGVHTGELFF.

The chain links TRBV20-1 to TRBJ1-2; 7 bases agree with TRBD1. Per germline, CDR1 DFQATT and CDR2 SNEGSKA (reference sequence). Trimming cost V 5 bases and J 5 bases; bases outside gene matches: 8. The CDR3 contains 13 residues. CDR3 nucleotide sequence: TGCAGTGCTCCTCAGGGGGTCCCGTATGGCTACACCTTC. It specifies CSAPQGVPYGYTF.

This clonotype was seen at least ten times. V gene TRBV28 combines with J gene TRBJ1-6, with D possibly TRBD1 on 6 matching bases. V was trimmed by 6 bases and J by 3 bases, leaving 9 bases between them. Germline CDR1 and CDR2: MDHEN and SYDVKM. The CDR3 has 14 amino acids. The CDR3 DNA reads TGTGCCAGCAGCCTACAGGGCTATAATTCACCCCTCCACTTT. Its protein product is CASSLQGYNSPLHF.

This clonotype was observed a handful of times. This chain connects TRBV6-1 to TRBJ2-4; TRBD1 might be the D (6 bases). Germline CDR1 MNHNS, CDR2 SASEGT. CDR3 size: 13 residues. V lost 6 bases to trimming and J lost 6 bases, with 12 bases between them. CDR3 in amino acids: CASRTTGTNIQYF. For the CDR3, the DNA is TGTGCCAGCAGGACGACAGGAACAAACATTCAGTACTTC.

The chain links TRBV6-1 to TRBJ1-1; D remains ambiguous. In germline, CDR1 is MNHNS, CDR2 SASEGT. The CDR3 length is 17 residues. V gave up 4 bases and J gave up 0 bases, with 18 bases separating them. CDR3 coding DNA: TGTGCCAGCAGTGGGGGAGGTAGGGCTAGGGTGAACACTGAAGCTTTCTTT. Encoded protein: CASSGGGRARVNTEAFF.

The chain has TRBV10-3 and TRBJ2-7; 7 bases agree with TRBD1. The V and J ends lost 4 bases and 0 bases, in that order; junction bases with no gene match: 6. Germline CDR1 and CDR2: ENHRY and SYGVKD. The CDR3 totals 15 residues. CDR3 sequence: CAISGKTGSSYEQYF. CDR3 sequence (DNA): TGTGCCATCAGTGGGAAGACAGGGAGCTCCTACGAGCAGTACTTC.

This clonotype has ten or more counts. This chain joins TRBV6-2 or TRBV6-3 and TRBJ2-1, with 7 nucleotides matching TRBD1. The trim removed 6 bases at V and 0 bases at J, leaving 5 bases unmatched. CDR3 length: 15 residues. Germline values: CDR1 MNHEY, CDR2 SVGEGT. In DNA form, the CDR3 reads TGTGCCAGCAGAACGACAGGGAGCTCCTACAATGAGCAGTTCTTC. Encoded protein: CASRTTGSSYNEQFF.

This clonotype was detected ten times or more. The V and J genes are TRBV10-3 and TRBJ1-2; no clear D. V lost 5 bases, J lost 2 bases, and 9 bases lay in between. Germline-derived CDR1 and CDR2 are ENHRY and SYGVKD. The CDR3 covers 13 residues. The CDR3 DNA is TGTGCCATCAGTTCGGGGTTAAACTATGGCTACACCTTC. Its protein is CAISSGLNYGYTF.

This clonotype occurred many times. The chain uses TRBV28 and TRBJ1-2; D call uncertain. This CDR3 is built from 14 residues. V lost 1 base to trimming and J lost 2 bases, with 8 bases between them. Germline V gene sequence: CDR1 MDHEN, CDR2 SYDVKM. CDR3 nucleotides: TGTGCCAGCAGTTTATTGGGTTGGAACTATGGCTACACCTTC. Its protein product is CASSLLGWNYGYTF.

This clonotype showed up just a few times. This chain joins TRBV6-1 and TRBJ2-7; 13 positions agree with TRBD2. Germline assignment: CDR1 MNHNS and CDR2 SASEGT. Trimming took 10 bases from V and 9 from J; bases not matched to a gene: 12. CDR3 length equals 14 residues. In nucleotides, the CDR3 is TGTGCCACCCAACCGGGACTAGCGGGGTCAAGGCAGTACTTC. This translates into CATQPGLAGSRQYF.

CDR3 loop: CASIRTGRTEAFF. The CDR3 bases are TGTGCCAGCATACGGACAGGGAGAACTGAAGCTTTCTTT. The chain carries TRBV6-1 and TRBJ1-1; 8 bases agree with TRBD1. Germline V gives CDR1 MNHNS, CDR2 SASEGT. The junction had 6 bases not matched to a gene; V was cut back by 7 bases and J by 5 bases. The CDR3 spans 13 residues.

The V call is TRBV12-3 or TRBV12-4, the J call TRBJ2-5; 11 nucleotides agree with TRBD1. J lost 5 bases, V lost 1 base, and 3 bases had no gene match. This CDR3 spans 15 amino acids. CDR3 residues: CASSLGTGGRETQYF. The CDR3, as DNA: TGTGCCAGCAGTTTAGGGACAGGGGGCCGGGAGACCCAGTACTTC.

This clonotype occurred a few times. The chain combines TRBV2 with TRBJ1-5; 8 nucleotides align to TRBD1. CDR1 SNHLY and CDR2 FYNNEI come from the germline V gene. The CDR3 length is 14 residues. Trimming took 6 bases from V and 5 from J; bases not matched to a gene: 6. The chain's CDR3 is CASSGDRGDQPQHF. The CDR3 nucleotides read TGTGCCAGCAGCGGCGACAGGGGTGATCAGCCCCAGCATTTT.

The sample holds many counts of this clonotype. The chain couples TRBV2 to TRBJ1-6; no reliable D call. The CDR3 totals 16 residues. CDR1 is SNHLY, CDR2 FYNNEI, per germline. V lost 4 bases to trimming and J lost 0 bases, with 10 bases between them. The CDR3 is CASSGRSSSYNSPLHF. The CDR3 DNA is TGTGCCAGCAGTGGTCGCAGCAGCTCCTATAATTCACCCCTCCACTTT.

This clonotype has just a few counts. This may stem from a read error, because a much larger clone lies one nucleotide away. In nucleotides, the CDR3 is TGTGCCAGCAGTTTATGGGGGACGGCTGCGAGTAGTTCATCCCTCCACTTT. The encoded protein is CASSLWGTAASSSSLHF. The rearrangement joins TRBV28 to TRBJ1-6, with a tentative D call TRBD1 (5 bases). The length of the CDR3 is 17 residues. Germline-derived CDR1 and CDR2 are MDHEN and SYDVKM.